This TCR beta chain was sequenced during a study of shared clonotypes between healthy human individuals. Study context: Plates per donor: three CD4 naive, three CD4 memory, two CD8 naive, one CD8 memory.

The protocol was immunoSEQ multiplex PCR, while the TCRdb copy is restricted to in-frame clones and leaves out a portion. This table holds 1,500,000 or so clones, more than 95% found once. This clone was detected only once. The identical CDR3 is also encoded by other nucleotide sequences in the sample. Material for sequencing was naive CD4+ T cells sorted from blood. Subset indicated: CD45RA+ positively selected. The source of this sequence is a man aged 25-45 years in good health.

DNA of the CDR3: TGCGCCAGCAGCTTGGGCGGGGGATACAATGAGCAGTTCTTC. Its protein product is CASSLGGGYNEQFF. This sequence joins TRBV5-1 and TRBJ2-1, with 7 bases aligning to TRBD2. The CDR3 runs 14 residues. The ends lost 0 bases at V and 4 bases at J; junction bases unmatched: 1. CDR1 is SGHRS, CDR2 YFSETQ, per germline.